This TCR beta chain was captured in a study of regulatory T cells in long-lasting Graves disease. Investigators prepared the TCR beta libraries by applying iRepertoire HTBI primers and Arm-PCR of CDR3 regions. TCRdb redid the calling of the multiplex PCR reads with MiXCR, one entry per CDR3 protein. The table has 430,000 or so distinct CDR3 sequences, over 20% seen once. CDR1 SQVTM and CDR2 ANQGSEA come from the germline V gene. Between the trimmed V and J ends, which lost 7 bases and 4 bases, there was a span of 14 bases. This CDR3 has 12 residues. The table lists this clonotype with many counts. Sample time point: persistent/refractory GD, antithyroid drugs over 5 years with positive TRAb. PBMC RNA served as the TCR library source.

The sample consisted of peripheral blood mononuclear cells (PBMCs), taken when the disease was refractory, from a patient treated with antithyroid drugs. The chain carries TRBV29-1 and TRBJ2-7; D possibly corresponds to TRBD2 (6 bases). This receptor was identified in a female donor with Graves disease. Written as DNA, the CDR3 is TGCAGCGCCGGCGAGGCGGGATACGAGCAGTACTTC. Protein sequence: CSAGEAGYEQYF.